The 18 T cell receptor beta chains given below trace back to one sample, sequenced in a study of blood T cell repertoires in COVID-19. The protocol was immunoSEQ multiplex PCR, while the TCRdb copy is restricted to in-frame clones and leaves out a portion. The profile shows around 370,000 clones, about 90% of them singletons. Sequencing was done on a sample of peripheral blood. These receptors were obtained from a woman aged 70-85 years with COVID-19, enrolled during active disease.

V gene TRBV14 combines with J gene TRBJ2-3, with D hard to call. The CDR3 covers 16 residues. V was pared by 0 bases and J by 4 bases, with 14 bases between. CDR1 is SGHDN, CDR2 FVKESK, per germline. The CDR3 here is CASSQEKGNRADTQYF. The CDR3 DNA sequence: TGTGCCAGCAGCCAAGAAAAAGGAAACCGGGCAGATACGCAGTATTTT.

This clone has at least ten counts. This sequence joins TRBV6-1 and TRBJ1-3; 8 nucleotides align to TRBD1. V lost 4 bases, J lost 2 bases, and 10 bases stayed unmatched. The length of the CDR3 is 17 residues. Germline V gene sequence: CDR1 MNHNS, CDR2 SASEGT. CDR3 coding DNA: TGTGCCAGCAGTGGTTATACAGGGGGAATTGCTGGAAACACCATATATTTT. Its protein is CASSGYTGGIAGNTIYF.

V gene TRBV6-5 combines with J gene TRBJ2-7; D is ambiguous. Germline V gene lookup returns CDR1 MNHEY and CDR2 SVGAGI. This CDR3 has 15 residues. Trimming left V 2 bases short and J 2 bases short, with 13 bases between. The CDR3 region is CASSYGSEYPYEQYF. Here the CDR3 DNA reads TGTGCCAGCAGTTACGGTAGTGAATACCCCTACGAGCAGTACTTC.

V is TRBV4-1 and J is TRBJ1-5; 10 bases are shared with TRBD1. The CDR3 covers 15 residues. V shed 3 bases, J shed 4 bases, and the junction held 3 bases outside the gene matches. Germline lookup yields CDR1 MGHRA and CDR2 YSYEKL. DNA for the CDR3: TGCGCCAGCAGCCACCCGGACAGGGGGAATCAGCCCCAGCATTTT. Its translation is CASSHPDRGNQPQHF.

The chain combines TRBV6-5 with TRBJ2-7, with D hard to call. The CDR3 length is 11 residues. The V and J ends lost 2 bases and 12 bases respectively, with 11 bases between them. Germline-derived CDR1 and CDR2 are MNHEY and SVGAGI. In nucleotides, the CDR3 is TGTGCCAGCAGTTACCTCTCGATCAGGTACTTC. Amino acids: CASSYLSIRYF.

For this clone: Other DNA sequences in this specimen translate into the identical CDR3. The chain uses TRBV7-2 and TRBJ1-1, with 8 bases lining up with TRBD1. J was trimmed by 1 base and V by 3 bases; bases with no gene match: 4. Germline lookup yields CDR1 SGHTA and CDR2 FQGNSA. The CDR3 runs 15 residues. Written as DNA, the CDR3 is TGTGCCAGCAGCTTTCAAACAGGGGGGAACACTGAAGCTTTCTTT. Protein: CASSFQTGGNTEAFF.

This chain uses TRBV5-1 with TRBJ2-7; a possible D gene is TRBD1 (6 bases). V was shortened by 6 bases and J by 7 bases, with 20 bases between the two germline ends. Germline V lookup: CDR1 SGHRS, CDR2 YFSETQ. The CDR3 totals 14 residues. The CDR3 protein is CASTLKTGATEQYF. The DNA for the CDR3 is TGCGCCAGCACCCTGAAGACAGGTGCTACGGAGCAGTACTTC.

The CDR3 region has the DNA TGTGCCAGCAGAGGGGGGGGCTCCTATAATTCACCCCTCCACTTT. Protein product: CASRGGGSYNSPLHF. The chain uses TRBV2 and TRBJ1-6, with D possibly TRBD1 on 6 matching bases. The V end lost 6 bases, the J end lost 0 bases, and 9 bases lay between the germline ends. Per germline, CDR1 SNHLY and CDR2 FYNNEI. The CDR3 loop spans 15 amino acids.

The table lists this clone with a count of one. The rearrangement links TRBV6-4 to TRBJ1-2; 7 bases map to TRBD1. CDR1 MRHNA and CDR2 SNTAGT come from the germline V gene. V lost 3 bases to trimming and J lost 2 bases; unmatched junction nucleotides: 0. The CDR3 is 13 residues long. This chain's CDR3 is CASSETGNYGYTF. The DNA of the CDR3 is TGTGCCAGCAGTGAGACAGGGAACTATGGCTACACCTTC.

V usage is TRBV12-5 and J usage is TRBJ2-2; tentatively, D is TRBD1 (5 bases). The CDR3 length is 13 residues. Between the trimmed V and J ends, which lost 10 bases and 4 bases, there was a span of 13 bases. CDR1 LGHNT and CDR2 FRNRAP come from the germline V gene. The CDR3 DNA reads as TGTGCTACTCAGGGTTCGGTCACCGGGGAGCTGTTTTTT. Translation: CATQGSVTGELFF.

As concerns this clone: The same CDR3 is also encoded by other DNA sequences in this sample. The chain recombines TRBV28 with TRBJ1-2, with 10 bases that match TRBD1. Trimming cost V 6 bases and J 5 bases; bases outside gene matches: 6. There are 14 residues in the CDR3. Per germline, CDR1 MDHEN and CDR2 SYDVKM. The CDR3 loop is CASSSGTGVYGYTF. The CDR3 nucleotides are TGTGCCAGCAGCTCGGGGACAGGGGTATATGGCTACACCTTC.

This clone has just one count. The chain combines TRBV4-1 with TRBJ1-2; D is unresolved. CDR1 MGHRA and CDR2 YSYEKL come from the germline V gene. This CDR3 has 16 amino acids. The germline V and J ends were trimmed by 3 bases and 7 bases, with 21 bases remaining between them. CDR3 bases: TGCGCCAGCAGCCAGGATATGACACCGCCGTTAGTTGGCTACACCTTC. This translates into CASSQDMTPPLVGYTF.

This sequence joins TRBV7-2 and TRBJ1-1, with 7 bases identical to TRBD1. CDR3 length: 13 residues. The germline V gene has CDR1 SGHTA and CDR2 FQGNSA. Trimming at V came to 5 bases and at J to 11 bases, leaving 11 bases not matched to a gene. The CDR3 coding sequence is TGTGCCAGCAGCATACTAAAGGGGGCGCAGGCTTTCTTT. It is translated as CASSILKGAQAFF.

The chain recombines TRBV11-3 with TRBJ2-5; tentative D call: TRBD1 (6 bases). The germline gives CDR1 SGHNT, CDR2 YENEEA. This CDR3 is built from 14 residues. Deletions cut 5 bases from V and 1 base from J, with 11 bases between. In DNA form, the CDR3 reads TGTGCCAGCAGCCGACCAGGGGTCCAAGAGACCCAGTACTTC. This sequence encodes CASSRPGVQETQYF. Full variable domain (missing parts from reference TRBV11-3 and TRBJ2-5): EAGVVQSPRYKIIEKKQPVAFWCNPISGHNTLYWYLQNLGQGPELLIRYENEEAVDDSQLPKDRFSAERLKGVDSTLKIQPAELGDSAVYLCASSRPGVQETQYFGPGTRLLVL.

This clone was observed a handful of times. The chain is built from TRBV6-5 and TRBJ1-1, with 7 bases aligning to TRBD1. Germline values: CDR1 MNHEY, CDR2 SVGAGI. The trim removed 2 bases at V and 4 bases at J, leaving 4 bases unmatched. This CDR3 is built from 14 residues. CDR3 in DNA: TGTGCCAGCAGTTACAGGGGGCAAGGCACTGAAGCTTTCTTT. This gives the protein CASSYRGQGTEAFF.

This chain links TRBV5-4 with TRBJ1-3; the D gene is possibly TRBD1 (6 bases). Trimming left V 3 bases short and J 0 bases short, with 16 bases between. Per the germline V gene, CDR1 is SGHNT and CDR2 is YYREEE (reference sequence). CDR3 length: 17 amino acids. This CDR3 reads CASSSSGTRVSGNTIYF. CDR3 sequence (DNA): TGTGCCAGCAGCTCATCCGGGACACGGGTCTCTGGAAACACCATATATTTT.

The J gene is TRBJ2-1, the V gene TRBV29-1; D is uncertain. The CDR3 is made up of 11 amino acids. Germline V gene data show CDR1 as SQVTM and CDR2 as ANQGSEA. V shed 3 bases and J shed 9 bases, with 9 bases lying between them. The DNA of the CDR3 is TGCAGCGTTGAGTTGAGGATTGAGCAGTTCTTC. Translation gives CSVELRIEQFF.

The chain combines TRBV27 with TRBJ1-1, with D possibly matching TRBD1 (5 bases). There are 11 residues in the CDR3. The V gene's germline CDR1 is MNHEY and CDR2 SMNVEV (reference sequence). V dropped 8 bases and J dropped 10 bases, with 14 bases sitting between them. In nucleotides, the CDR3 is TGTGCCAGCCTGGGAGGGGCGCGAGCTTTCTTT. Protein product: CASLGGARAFF.